This is a list of T cell receptor beta chains from one sample in a study of shared clonotypes between healthy human individuals. Profiled with immunoSEQ multiplex PCR; TCRdb holds only in-frame clones, not every one. The table has about 340,000 clones, about 73% seen once. Sequenced input: memory CD4+ T cells sorted from blood. The receptor set was obtained from a man aged 25-45 years in good health. Each CDR3 is given with its conserved first and last residue. Each record gives: J gene, V gene, CDR3 protein.

j_gene: TRBJ2-1; v_gene: TRBV11-2; CDR3aa: CASSYAGTYNEQFF
j_gene: TRBJ2-1; v_gene: TRBV7-6; CDR3aa: CASSLMGPPNEQFF
j_gene: TRBJ2-7; v_gene: TRBV10-3; CDR3aa: CAIRNPLGRAGSYEQYF
j_gene: TRBJ2-7; v_gene: TRBV2; CDR3aa: CASSVHLYSYEQYF
j_gene: TRBJ1-3; v_gene: TRBV2; CDR3aa: CASSEPFGSGNTIYF
j_gene: TRBJ1-5; v_gene: TRBV28; CDR3aa: CASSLGGAGNQPQHF
j_gene: TRBJ2-1; v_gene: TRBV4-1; CDR3aa: CASSRPERPYNEQFF
j_gene: TRBJ1-2; v_gene: TRBV5-4; CDR3aa: CASSSEETSGTLYGYTF
j_gene: TRBJ2-2; v_gene: TRBV6-6; CDR3aa: CASMPLLGAGELFF
j_gene: TRBJ2-7; v_gene: TRBV11-2; CDR3aa: CASSSGLPYEQYF
j_gene: TRBJ2-4; v_gene: TRBV5-6; CDR3aa: CASSLPRALHTQYF
j_gene: TRBJ2-1; v_gene: TRBV7-2; CDR3aa: CASSFGTSSNEQFF
j_gene: TRBJ1-2; v_gene: TRBV18; CDR3aa: CASSPLKGQGFYGYTF
j_gene: TRBJ1-5; v_gene: TRBV6-1; CDR3aa: CASSDIPTSNQPQHF
j_gene: TRBJ1-1; v_gene: TRBV5-4; CDR3aa: CASSLRWTIANTEAFF
j_gene: TRBJ1-5; v_gene: TRBV28; CDR3aa: CASSWNQGNQRQPQHF
j_gene: TRBJ2-1; v_gene: TRBV7-8; CDR3aa: CASSLGRGAGNEQFF
j_gene: TRBJ1-2; v_gene: TRBV28; CDR3aa: CATTGDYGYTF
j_gene: TRBJ1-2; v_gene: TRBV5-1; CDR3aa: CASSLEAGALYGYTF